This paragraph covers one TCR beta chain sequence. Its target is not known. The sample is drawn from a study of T cell responses to AZD1222 COVID-19 vaccine. TCRdb's table, derived via immunoSEQ multiplex PCR, lists solely in-frame clones and lacks some. The table lists around 150,000 clones, 85% to 95% of them singletons, with roughly 7.1% in the top ten. Findings and caveats of the study: The repertoires were collected only after the peak T cell response. Just a handful of AZD1222 recipients tested seropositive at baseline. Nearly half of spike-specific TCRs reportedly target variant regions that are unmutated in the B.1.351 and B.1.1.7 variants. Donors were largely white British and mainly female; clonal diversity was possibly underestimated.

The sample here was peripheral blood, taken 28 days after the second AZD1222 dose. The clonotype comes from an adult who received the AZD1222 COVID-19 vaccine.

CDR3 residues: CASRRTQWVQETQYF. The CDR3 DNA reads TGTGCCAGCAGACGTACGCAGTGGGTACAAGAGACCCAGTACTTC. V gene TRBV6-5 combines with J gene TRBJ2-5; D uncertain. The CDR3 is made up of 15 amino acids. V was trimmed by 6 bases and J by 2 bases, leaving 16 bases between them. Germline CDR1 reads MNHEY; CDR2 reads SVGAGI.